This TCR beta chain was identified during a study of OX40 agonist ivuxolimab in advanced cancers. On the study more broadly: Enrollees could have had prior anti-PD-1, anti-PD-L1 or anti-CTLA-4 therapy, which 40% had received.

The data were produced by immunoSEQ multiplex PCR, yet TCRdb's version contains in-frame clones alone and is incomplete. The sample has under 100,000 clones, approximately 92% seen once. No patient had autoimmune disease or received systemic immunosuppression. Study-wide results and limits: The antigen specificity of the peripheral T cells (those that were expanded) was not determined.

The CDR3 contains 12 residues. V shed 4 bases and J shed 4 bases, with 10 bases lying between them. Germline CDR1 GTSNPN, CDR2 SVGIG (reference sequence). Points on this clone: The antigen is unknown.

The clonotype comes from an adult with an advanced solid tumor such as melanoma, head and neck, liver or kidney cancer. The chain recombines TRBV30 with TRBJ2-5; a possible D gene is TRBD1 (5 bases). Sample: CD4+ or CD8+ T cells sorted from blood, taken in a trial of the OX40 agonist ivuxolimab. The CDR3 loop reads CAWTVTGETQYF. In DNA, the CDR3 is TGTGCCTGGACGGTAACAGGAGAGACCCAGTACTTC.